The 16 T cell receptor beta chains below all came from one sample that was sequenced in a study of response to subunit inactivated influenza vaccine. TCRdb independently ran MiXCR on the RT-PCR reads; one entry per CDR3 protein. The sample holds 200,000 to 300,000 distinct CDR3 sequences, 12% seen once. Specimen: non-naive T cells sorted from PBMCs, collected roughly 15 days before vaccination. The receptors were sampled from a man between 50 and 59 years old who received an inactivated influenza vaccine.

This chain links TRBV20-1 with TRBJ1-1; 7 nucleotides line up with TRBD1. Trimming removed 1 base from V and 4 bases from J; junction bases left unmatched: 15. Per the germline V gene, CDR1 is DFQATT and CDR2 is SNEGSKA (reference sequence). This CDR3 is 17 amino acids long. CDR3 nucleotides: TGCAGTGCTAGAGGACCGACAGGGAAGCTCGGGGGCACTGAAGCTTTCTTT. Translation: CSARGPTGKLGGTEAFF.

This clonotype turned up a few times. The J gene is TRBJ2-2, the V gene TRBV7-2; TRBD1 might be the D (6 bases). V gave up 3 bases and J gave up 3 bases, with 8 bases separating them. The CDR3 contains 14 residues. Germline CDR1 and CDR2: SGHTA and FQGNSA. CDR3 sequence reads: CASSFNRDTGELFF. Here the CDR3 DNA reads TGTGCCAGCAGCTTCAACAGGGACACCGGGGAGCTGTTTTTT.

In its sample, this clonotype was seen a few times. This rearrangement joins TRBV20-1 to TRBJ1-5; D remains ambiguous. The CDR3 is 12 amino acids. The ends were cut back, 6 bases at V and 1 base at J, with 7 bases in the middle. CDR1 DFQATT and CDR2 SNEGSKA come from the germline V gene (reference sequence). The CDR3 DNA is TGCAGTGCCCAACGGAGCAATCAGCCCCAGCATTTT. This gives the protein CSAQRSNQPQHF.

This chain uses TRBV7-9 with TRBJ2-7; D remains ambiguous. The V and J ends lost 2 bases and 6 bases respectively, with 14 bases between them. The CDR3 length is 14 residues. Germline CDR1 reads SEHNR; CDR2 reads FQNEAQ (reference sequence). The CDR3 protein is CASSLSIWGPEQYF. Written as DNA, the CDR3 is TGTGCCAGCAGCTTATCAATCTGGGGTCCCGAGCAGTACTTC. Filled out from reference TRBV7-9 and TRBJ2-7, the complete variable domain reads DTGVSQNPRHKITKRGQNVTFRCDPISEHNRLYWYRQTLGQGPEFLTYFQNEAQLEKSRLLSDRFSAERPKGSFSTLEIQRTEQGDSAMYLCASSLSIWGPEQYFGPGTRLTVT.

This clonotype was counted ten times or more. The chain couples TRBV18 to TRBJ2-5, with D perhaps given as TRBD1 or TRBD2 (5 bases each). The CDR3 has 15 amino acids. V gave up 5 bases and J gave up 2 bases, with 15 bases separating them. Germline assignment: CDR1 KGHSH and CDR2 LQKENI. The CDR3 sequence: CASSATGATQETQYF. The CDR3 DNA reads TGTGCCAGCTCAGCCACCGGGGCTACACAAGAGACCCAGTACTTC.

This clonotype was seen more than once but under ten times. The DNA is omitted, as the CDR3 cannot be located on it reliably, and the CDR3 follows TCRdb's listing. V gene TRBV12-3 or TRBV12-4 combines with J gene TRBJ2-1. The CDR3 contains 12 residues when both ends are counted. The CDR3 loop is CASSSSVNEQFF.

The chain couples TRBV2 to TRBJ2-3; TRBD2 aligns across 8 bases. From germline, CDR1 is SNHLY and CDR2 FYNNEI. V gave up 6 bases and J gave up 2 bases; unmatched junction bases: 7. This CDR3 contains 15 residues. CDR3 amino acids: CASSGTSWNTDTQYF. For the CDR3, the DNA is TGTGCCAGCAGCGGGACTAGTTGGAACACAGATACGCAGTATTTT.

This clonotype was recorded a few times. This chain links TRBV11-3 with TRBJ2-1; 10 bases are a match to TRBD1. Germline loops: CDR1 SGHNT, CDR2 YENEEA. The length of the CDR3 is 14 residues. The junction had 7 bases not matched to a gene; V was cut back by 5 bases and J by 9 bases. As DNA, the CDR3 is TGTGCCAGCAGCCCAGAGACAGGGGGCGTTGAGCAGTTCTTC. Its protein product is CASSPETGGVEQFF.

The chain joins TRBV29-1 to TRBJ1-2, with TRBD1 as a possible D gene (5 bases). This CDR3 is 13 amino acids long. The ends were cut back, 6 bases at V and 4 bases at J, with 15 bases in the middle. Germline-derived CDR1 and CDR2 are SQVTM and ANQGSEA. The CDR3 is CSVIRTGGYGYTF. DNA of the CDR3: TGCAGCGTCATCCGGACGGGGGGCTATGGCTACACCTTC.

The table lists this clonotype with a few counts. The chain combines TRBV9 with TRBJ2-7, with D hard to call. The CDR3 has 17 amino acids. Between the trimmed V and J ends, which lost 0 bases and 2 bases, there was a span of 18 bases. Per germline, CDR1 SGDLS and CDR2 YYNGEE. The CDR3 region is CASSVVGSASSAYEQYF. CDR3 sequence (DNA): TGTGCCAGCAGCGTAGTAGGCTCGGCCAGTTCGGCCTACGAGCAGTACTTC.

J is TRBJ2-2 and V is TRBV9; D might be TRBD1 (5 bases). Germline V gene data show CDR1 as SGDLS and CDR2 as YYNGEE. The germline V and J ends were trimmed by 2 bases and 1 base, with 12 bases remaining between them. The CDR3 consists of 16 residues. The CDR3: CASSVSGAENTGELFF. Written as DNA, the CDR3 is TGTGCCAGCAGCGTTAGTGGGGCAGAGAACACCGGGGAGCTGTTTTTT.

This clonotype was seen ten or more times. The chain carries TRBV20-1 and TRBJ2-7; D may be TRBD2 (5 bases). With 3 bases removed from V and 4 bases from J, the gap between germline ends came to 22 bases. The V gene's germline CDR1 is DFQATT and CDR2 SNEGSKA (reference sequence). The CDR3 is 16 amino acids. The CDR3 nucleotides read TGCAGTGCTAGCGTCCTAGCAAGATTCCCTTTTTACGAGCAGTACTTC. It encodes CSASVLARFPFYEQYF.

This clonotype was picked up many times. This chain uses TRBV4-3 with TRBJ2-1, with a tentative D call TRBD2 (5 bases). Deletions cut 0 bases from V and 5 bases from J, with 14 bases between. CDR1 LGHNA and CDR2 YSLEER come from the germline V gene. This CDR3 has 16 residues. The CDR3 reads CASSQEILRVNNEQFF. The CDR3 DNA reads TGCGCCAGCAGCCAAGAAATTCTGCGGGTTAACAATGAGCAGTTCTTC.

This clonotype was detected only a few times. The chain recombines TRBV29-1 with TRBJ2-1; D call uncertain. The V gene lost 4 bases and the J gene lost 0 bases, with 4 bases spanning the gap. Looked up from germline, CDR1 is SQVTM and CDR2 is ANQGSEA. The length of the CDR3 is 12 residues. In nucleotides, the CDR3 is TGCAGCGTTGTTAGCTCCTACAATGAGCAGTTCTTC. Amino acids: CSVVSSYNEQFF.

The chain carries TRBV3-1 and TRBJ2-7, with 12 bases that match TRBD2. CDR3 length: 15 amino acids. CDR1 is LGHDT, CDR2 YNNKEL, per germline (reference sequence). V lost 0 bases and J lost 6; bases outside the gene matches: 3. This CDR3 reads CASSQDPGLAGEQYF. CDR3 nucleotide sequence: TGTGCCAGCAGCCAAGATCCGGGACTAGCGGGCGAGCAGTACTTC.

This chain joins TRBV6-1 and TRBJ2-7; 9 bases line up with TRBD1. V gave up 7 bases and J gave up 0 bases; unmatched junction bases: 4. The CDR3 contains 14 residues. CDR1 MNHNS and CDR2 SASEGT come from the germline V gene. The CDR3 nucleotides are TGTGCCAGCAAGGACAGGGGAGGCTCCTACGAGCAGTACTTC. Protein product: CASKDRGGSYEQYF.